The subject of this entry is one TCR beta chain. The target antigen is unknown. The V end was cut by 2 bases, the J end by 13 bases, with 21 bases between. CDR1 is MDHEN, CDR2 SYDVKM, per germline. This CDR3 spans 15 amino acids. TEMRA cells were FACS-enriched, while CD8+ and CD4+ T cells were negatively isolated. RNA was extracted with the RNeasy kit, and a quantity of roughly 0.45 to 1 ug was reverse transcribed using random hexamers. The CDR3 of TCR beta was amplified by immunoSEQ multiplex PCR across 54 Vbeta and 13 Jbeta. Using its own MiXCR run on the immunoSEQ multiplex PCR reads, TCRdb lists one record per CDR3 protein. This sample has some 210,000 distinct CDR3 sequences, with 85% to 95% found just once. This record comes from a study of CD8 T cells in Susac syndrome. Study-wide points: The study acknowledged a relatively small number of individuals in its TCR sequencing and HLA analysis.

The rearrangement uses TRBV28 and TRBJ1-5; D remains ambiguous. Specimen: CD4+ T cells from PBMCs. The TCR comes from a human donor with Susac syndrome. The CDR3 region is CASSLSPQSQNSQHF. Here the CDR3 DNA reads TGTGCCAGCAGTTTAAGCCCACAGAGTCAAAATTCGCAGCATTTT.